Listed below are T cell receptor beta chains from one sample, sequenced in a study of blood T cell repertoires in COVID-19. Using immunoSEQ multiplex PCR, the repertoire was profiled, and TCRdb retains in-frame clones only, with some absent. Here the sample spans approximately 230,000 clones, 80% to 90% being singletons. What was sequenced was peripheral blood. The receptors derive from a man younger than 45 who had recovered from COVID-19. CDR3s include the opening cysteine and the closing phenylalanine or tryptophan. Each record gives: CDR3 protein, CDR3 DNA, V gene, clone size, J gene, D gene, CDR3 length. The D gene is left open where the match is weak. The size field is filled for only some rows; it gives once, few, many or a size class.

cdr3_aa: CASSPLTGNSYEQYF
cdr3_nt: TGCGCCAGCAGCCCCTTGACAGGGAACTCCTACGAGCAGTACTTC
v_call: TRBV5-1
clone_size: .
j_call: TRBJ2-7
d_call: TRBD1
cdr3_length: 15

cdr3_aa: CASSRQTSGRMGADTQYF
cdr3_nt: TGTGCCAGCAGCCGTCAGACTAGCGGGAGGATGGGTGCAGATACGCAGTATTTT
v_call: TRBV14
clone_size: .
j_call: TRBJ2-3
d_call: TRBD2
cdr3_length: 18

cdr3_aa: CASSLQGRNQPQHF
cdr3_nt: TGTGCCAGCTCACTACAGGGCCGCAATCAGCCCCAGCATTTT
v_call: TRBV18
clone_size: few
j_call: TRBJ1-5
d_call: .
cdr3_length: 14

cdr3_aa: CSASGPSGGALGQYF
cdr3_nt: TGCAGTGCTAGTGGTCCTAGCGGGGGGGCTCTTGGCCAGTACTTC
v_call: TRBV20-1
clone_size: .
j_call: TRBJ2-5
d_call: TRBD2
cdr3_length: 15

cdr3_aa: CASSSSGGLWNEQFF
cdr3_nt: TGTGCCAGCAGTTCCTCGGGGGGGCTGTGGAATGAGCAGTTCTTC
v_call: TRBV27
clone_size: .
j_call: TRBJ2-1
d_call: TRBD2
cdr3_length: 15

cdr3_aa: CASTSHGSSPLHF
cdr3_nt: TGTGCCAGCACCTCTCACGGGAGCTCACCCCTCCACTTT
v_call: TRBV11-2
clone_size: .
j_call: TRBJ1-6
d_call: .
cdr3_length: 13

cdr3_aa: CSGIDRSSLYGYTF
cdr3_nt: TGCAGTGGTATTGACAGGTCCTCTCTCTATGGCTACACCTTC
v_call: TRBV20-1
clone_size: .
j_call: TRBJ1-2
d_call: .
cdr3_length: 14

cdr3_aa: CASSQYRDPSNSPLHF
cdr3_nt: TGTGCCAGCAGCCAATACAGGGATCCCAGTAATTCACCCCTCCACTTT
v_call: TRBV5-5
clone_size: .
j_call: TRBJ1-6
d_call: .
cdr3_length: 16

cdr3_aa: CASSLGLAGGQGTDTQYF
cdr3_nt: TGTGCCAGCAGCCTGGGGCTAGCGGGGGGGCAGGGCACAGATACGCAGTATTTT
v_call: TRBV7-8
clone_size: .
j_call: TRBJ2-3
d_call: TRBD2
cdr3_length: 18

cdr3_aa: CAISEGTYETKSEQYF
cdr3_nt: TGTGCCATCAGTGAAGGGACTTACGAGACAAAAAGCGAGCAGTACTTC
v_call: TRBV10-3
clone_size: .
j_call: TRBJ2-7
d_call: .
cdr3_length: 16

cdr3_aa: CASSIGFKQKASTEAFF
cdr3_nt: TGTGCCAGTAGTATAGGGTTTAAACAGAAGGCGAGCACTGAAGCTTTCTTT
v_call: TRBV19
clone_size: .
j_call: TRBJ1-1
d_call: .
cdr3_length: 17

cdr3_aa: CASSGQGYEQYF
cdr3_nt: TGTGCCAGCAGCGGCCAGGGCTACGAGCAGTACTTC
v_call: TRBV9
clone_size: .
j_call: TRBJ2-7
d_call: .
cdr3_length: 12

cdr3_aa: CASSATRMNTEAFF
cdr3_nt: TGTGCCAGCAGTGCGACTAGGATGAACACTGAAGCTTTCTTT
v_call: TRBV6-2/TRBV6-3
clone_size: .
j_call: TRBJ1-1
d_call: .
cdr3_length: 14

cdr3_aa: CAWSVPLGVLSGNTIYF
cdr3_nt: TGTGCCTGGAGTGTACCCCTAGGGGTTCTCTCTGGAAACACCATATATTTT
v_call: TRBV30
clone_size: .
j_call: TRBJ1-3
d_call: .
cdr3_length: 17

cdr3_aa: CATSETGVDGYTF
cdr3_nt: TGTGCCACCAGCGAGACAGGGGTGGATGGCTACACCTTC
v_call: TRBV24-1
clone_size: .
j_call: TRBJ1-2
d_call: TRBD1
cdr3_length: 13

cdr3_aa: CASSPTDIWDTGNTIYF
cdr3_nt: TGTGCCAGCAGCCCCACGGATATTTGGGACACAGGAAACACCATATATTTT
v_call: TRBV4-2
clone_size: once
j_call: TRBJ1-3
d_call: .
cdr3_length: 17

cdr3_aa: CSAGPGGQYF
cdr3_nt: TGCAGTGCGGGTCCAGGGGGCCAGTACTTC
v_call: TRBV20-1
clone_size: .
j_call: TRBJ2-5
d_call: TRBD1
cdr3_length: 10

cdr3_aa: CASSLVLAGRHSSYEQYF
cdr3_nt: TGCGCCAGCAGCCTCGTCCTAGCGGGGCGTCATAGCTCCTACGAGCAGTACTTC
v_call: TRBV4-3
clone_size: once
j_call: TRBJ2-7
d_call: TRBD2
cdr3_length: 18

cdr3_aa: CASSAFSQGKNEAFF
cdr3_nt: TGTGCCAGCAGCGCCTTTTCTCAGGGGAAAAATGAAGCTTTCTTT
v_call: TRBV9
clone_size: once
j_call: TRBJ1-1
d_call: .
cdr3_length: 15

cdr3_aa: CATSLTGENYEQYF
cdr3_nt: TGCGCCACTTCCCTGACAGGGGAAAACTACGAGCAGTACTTC
v_call: TRBV5-1
clone_size: .
j_call: TRBJ2-7
d_call: TRBD1
cdr3_length: 14

cdr3_aa: CASRLPGLGEQFF
cdr3_nt: TGTGCCAGCAGGCTACCTGGACTAGGTGAGCAGTTCTTC
v_call: TRBV6-5
clone_size: .
j_call: TRBJ2-1
d_call: TRBD2
cdr3_length: 13

cdr3_aa: CASSGGQVNYGYTF
cdr3_nt: TGTGCCAGCAGCGGGGGACAGGTAAACTATGGCTACACCTTC
v_call: TRBV9
clone_size: .
j_call: TRBJ1-2
d_call: TRBD1
cdr3_length: 14

cdr3_aa: CASTWTSATDTQYF
cdr3_nt: TGTGCCAGCACCTGGACTAGCGCCACAGATACGCAGTATTTT
v_call: TRBV6-5
clone_size: .
j_call: TRBJ2-3
d_call: TRBD2
cdr3_length: 14

cdr3_aa: CAWSVSPLGQGF
cdr3_nt: TGTGCCTGGAGTGTAAGTCCGTTGGGACAGGGCTTC
v_call: TRBV30
clone_size: .
j_call: TRBJ2-7
d_call: TRBD1
cdr3_length: 12

cdr3_aa: CASSLEEGRINEQFF
cdr3_nt: TGCGCCAGCAGCTTGGAGGAGGGGAGGATAAATGAGCAGTTCTTC
v_call: TRBV5-1
clone_size: few
j_call: TRBJ2-1
d_call: .
cdr3_length: 15

cdr3_aa: CASSTFTGGTNEKLFF
cdr3_nt: TGTGCCAGCAGCACCTTCACAGGGGGAACTAATGAAAAACTGTTTTTT
v_call: TRBV7-9
clone_size: .
j_call: TRBJ1-4
d_call: TRBD1
cdr3_length: 16

cdr3_aa: CASSLTGNSGNTIYF
cdr3_nt: TGTGCCAGCAGCTTGACAGGGAACTCTGGAAACACCATATATTTT
v_call: TRBV3-1/TRBV3-2
clone_size: .
j_call: TRBJ1-3
d_call: TRBD1
cdr3_length: 15

cdr3_aa: CASSQSGTVLSPLHF
cdr3_nt: TGCGCCAGCAGCCAATCGGGGACAGTTCTTTCACCCCTCCACTTT
v_call: TRBV4-3
clone_size: .
j_call: TRBJ1-6
d_call: TRBD1
cdr3_length: 15

cdr3_aa: CASSPGTGNYSPLHF
cdr3_nt: TGTGCCAGCTCACCAGGGACAGGGAATTATTCACCCCTCCACTTT
v_call: TRBV18
clone_size: .
j_call: TRBJ1-6
d_call: TRBD1
cdr3_length: 15

cdr3_aa: CAQGRDRANTGELFF
cdr3_nt: TGCGCCCAGGGGAGGGACAGGGCTAACACCGGGGAGCTGTTTTTT
v_call: TRBV23-1
clone_size: .
j_call: TRBJ2-2
d_call: TRBD1
cdr3_length: 15

cdr3_aa: CASSQSFRGAPATNEKLFF
cdr3_nt: TGCGCCAGCAGTCAATCGTTCCGGGGGGCGCCCGCAACTAATGAAAAACTGTTTTTT
v_call: TRBV23-1
clone_size: .
j_call: TRBJ1-4
d_call: .
cdr3_length: 19

cdr3_aa: CASSTWTGVHEQYF
cdr3_nt: TGTGCCAGCAGCACTTGGACAGGGGTCCACGAGCAGTACTTC
v_call: TRBV7-9
clone_size: .
j_call: TRBJ2-7
d_call: TRBD1
cdr3_length: 14

cdr3_aa: CASSEEGPEKLFF
cdr3_nt: TGTGCCAGTAGTGAGGAGGGACCTGAAAAACTGTTTTTT
v_call: TRBV19
clone_size: .
j_call: TRBJ1-4
d_call: .
cdr3_length: 13